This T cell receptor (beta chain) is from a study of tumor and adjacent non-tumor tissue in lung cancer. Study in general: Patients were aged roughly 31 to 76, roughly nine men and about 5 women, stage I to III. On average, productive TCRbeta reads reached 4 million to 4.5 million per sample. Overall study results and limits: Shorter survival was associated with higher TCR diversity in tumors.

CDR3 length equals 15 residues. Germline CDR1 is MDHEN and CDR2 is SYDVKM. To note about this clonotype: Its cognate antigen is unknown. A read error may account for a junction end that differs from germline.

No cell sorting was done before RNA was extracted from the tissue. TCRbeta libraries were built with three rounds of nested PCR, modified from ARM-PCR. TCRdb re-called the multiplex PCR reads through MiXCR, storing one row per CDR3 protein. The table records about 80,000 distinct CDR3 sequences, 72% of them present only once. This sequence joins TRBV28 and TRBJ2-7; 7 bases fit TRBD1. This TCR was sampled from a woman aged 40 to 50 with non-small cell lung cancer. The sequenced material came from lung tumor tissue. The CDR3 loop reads CARSLSRQGDYEQYF. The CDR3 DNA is TGTGCCAGGAGTTTATCCCGACAGGGCGACTACGAACAGTACTTC.